The T cell receptor beta chain described here comes from a study of breast tumors, draining lymph nodes, adjacent tissues. Points from the study as a whole: The lymph node origin of tumor T cells was framed as consistent with a hypothesis, not demonstrated. Compared with basal-like, luminal-like tumors shared significantly more repertoire with nontumor tissue. The data were judged consistent with most tumor T cells coming from lymph node and expanding in tumor. Tumors had less TCR diversity than lymph nodes, more than nontumor tissue.

TCRdb reprocessed the multiplex PCR reads via MiXCR and lists one record per CDR3 protein. The sample includes over 200,000 distinct CDR3 sequences, approximately 29% of them seen just once. This CDR3 is built from 18 residues. The ends lost 0 bases at V and 5 bases at J; junction bases unmatched: 10. Germline CDR1 is MGHRA and CDR2 is YSYEKL. Breast cancer patients provided tissue from their axillary draining lymph nodes. With respect to this clonotype: What it binds is not known.

The J gene is TRBJ2-5, the V gene TRBV4-1, with TRBD2 identical over 12 bases. The sequencing sample was made of axillary lymph node tissue. The clonotype originates from a female donor with breast cancer. Some clones in this sample may be carry-over from other donors' samples. CDR3 sequence: CASSQEGLAGGPGETQYF. Written as DNA, the CDR3 is TGCGCCAGCAGCCAAGAGGGCCTAGCGGGAGGGCCGGGGGAGACCCAGTACTTC.